One sample yielded the 21 T cell receptor beta chains listed below, sequenced in a study of blood T cell repertoires in COVID-19. The repertoire was sequenced with immunoSEQ multiplex PCR; TCRdb's copy has only in-frame clones and lacks some. The table lists approximately 290,000 clones, 91% of them singletons. The sample comprised peripheral blood. These receptors originate from a woman in her twenties or thirties with COVID-19, enrolled during active disease.

The J gene is TRBJ2-7, the V gene TRBV3-1 (or the pseudogene TRBV3-2); 8 bases agree with TRBD2. V lost 5 bases, J lost 3 bases, and 6 bases stayed unmatched. This CDR3 contains 14 residues. Germline CDR1 LGHDT, CDR2 YNNKEL (reference sequence). The CDR3, as DNA: TGTGCCAGCAGCTCACGGACTAGCAACTACGAGCAGTACTTC. Translation: CASSSRTSNYEQYF.

This clone has a single count. The J gene is TRBJ1-1, the V gene TRBV27; D not resolved. V was trimmed by 7 bases and J by 0 bases, leaving 15 bases between them. From germline, CDR1 is MNHEY and CDR2 SMNVEV (reference sequence). This CDR3 has 15 amino acids. The CDR3 DNA follows: TGTGCCAGCACCCGACGCGGGTTGGTGAACACTGAAGCTTTCTTT. This sequence encodes CASTRRGLVNTEAFF.

This chain links TRBV6-5 with TRBJ1-1; 8 nucleotides match TRBD1. This CDR3 has 16 amino acids. CDR1 and CDR2 from the germline V gene are MNHEY and SVGAGI. Germline trimming cut 0 bases from V and 4 bases from J; bases unmatched to any gene: 7. CDR3 loop: CASSYSAGGAGTEAFF. The CDR3 DNA follows: TGTGCCAGCAGTTACTCGGCAGGGGGCGCGGGCACTGAAGCTTTCTTT.

A few counts support this clone. The CDR3 DNA reads TGTGCCAGCAGCTTAGAGGGACTAGCGGGAGACTACGAGCAGTACTTC. This gives the protein CASSLEGLAGDYEQYF. The chain joins TRBV7-9 to TRBJ2-7, with 14 bases that match TRBD2. Looked up from germline, CDR1 is SEHNR and CDR2 is FQNEAQ (reference sequence). This CDR3 is built from 16 residues. V trimming: 1 base; J trimming: 3 bases; junction bases outside the gene matches: 2.

This clone has a handful of counts. V and J are TRBV5-1 and TRBJ2-7; D is perhaps TRBD2 (6 bases). The CDR3 runs to 15 residues. V shed 0 bases and J shed 2 bases, with 12 bases lying between them. CDR1 is SGHRS and CDR2 is YFSETQ in the germline V gene. The CDR3 bases are TGCGCCAGCAGCTTGGGGCCTAGCGAAACCTACGAGCAGTACTTC. It specifies CASSLGPSETYEQYF. Combining the CDR3 with reference TRBV5-1 and TRBJ2-7 gives the whole variable domain KAGVTQTPRYLIKTRGQQVTLSCSPISGHRSVSWYQQTPGQGLQFLFEYFSETQRNKGNFPGRFSGRQFSNSRSEMNVSTLELGDSALYLCASSLGPSETYEQYFGPGTRLTVT.

The chain couples TRBV7-2 to TRBJ2-1; maybe TRBD2 (6 bases). The ends were cut back, 5 bases at V and 4 bases at J, with 18 bases in the middle. Per germline, CDR1 SGHTA and CDR2 FQGNSA. This CDR3 is 16 amino acids long. The CDR3 here is CASSRRSSASYNEQFF. The CDR3 region has the DNA TGTGCCAGCAGCCGCAGATCTAGCGCGAGTTACAATGAGCAGTTCTTC.

The chain has TRBV7-3 and TRBJ2-1, with TRBD2 matching 13 bases. Germline trimming cut 5 bases from V and 7 bases from J; bases unmatched to any gene: 5. The CDR3 length is 15 residues. Germline CDR1 reads SGHTA; CDR2 reads FQGTGA. CDR3 residues: CASSAGTSGNNEQFF. The DNA of the CDR3 is TGTGCCAGCAGCGCCGGGACTAGCGGGAATAATGAGCAGTTCTTC. Together with reference TRBV7-3 and TRBJ2-1, the CDR3 gives the full variable domain: GAGVSQTPSNKVTEKGKYVELRCDPISGHTALYWYRQSLGQGPEFLIYFQGTGAADDSGLPNDRFFAVRPEGSVSTLKIQRTERGDSAVYLCASSAGTSGNNEQFFGPGTRLTVL.

This chain connects TRBV29-1 to TRBJ1-3, with D possibly TRBD1 on 5 matching bases. The CDR3 is 17 residues long. Trimming shortened V by 0 bases and J by 2 bases, and 17 bases separated the two germline ends. Germline V gives CDR1 SQVTM, CDR2 ANQGSEA. CDR3 DNA: TGCAGCGTTGAAGAGGTTCGGGGGTCGTTCCCTGGAAACACCATATATTTT. Translating gives CSVEEVRGSFPGNTIYF.

The rearrangement joins TRBV5-8 to TRBJ2-3; D possibly corresponds to TRBD1 (6 bases). This CDR3 has 16 residues. Trimming cost V 4 bases and J 1 base, with 16 bases left between them. Germline CDR1 SGHTS, CDR2 YDEGEE. CDR3 bases: TGTGCCAGCAGCCCGAGCAGGGGTGGGGGCACAGATACGCAGTATTTT. The encoded protein is CASSPSRGGGTDTQYF.

CDR3 DNA: TGTGCCAGCAGTGATGGTGCGGGGGGGGAGGAGACCCAGTACTTC. Translating gives CASSDGAGGEETQYF. V gene TRBV2 combines with J gene TRBJ2-5; 9 nucleotides line up with TRBD2. Per the germline V gene, CDR1 is SNHLY and CDR2 is FYNNEI. The CDR3 runs to 15 residues. V was clipped by 3 bases and J by 5 bases; unmatched bases: 7.

The rearrangement joins TRBV18 to TRBJ2-5, with D possibly being TRBD1 (6 bases). The CDR3 runs to 14 residues. V lost 3 bases, J lost 5 bases, and 13 bases lay in between. The germline CDR1 and CDR2 sequences are KGHSH and LQKENI. The CDR3 coding sequence is TGTGCCAGCTCACCGGACAGCGGTAGGGAGACCCAGTACTTC. It codes for CASSPDSGRETQYF. The full variable domain, with the rest looked up from reference TRBV18 and TRBJ2-5, is NAGVMQNPRHLVRRRGQEARLRCSPMKGHSHVYWYRQLPEEGLKFMVYLQKENIIDESGMPKERFSAEFPKEGPSILRIQQVVRGDSAAYFCASSPDSGRETQYFGPGTRLLVL.

The chain employs TRBV28 and TRBJ2-7; 7 bases agree with TRBD2. The CDR3 loop spans 13 amino acids. Per the germline V gene, CDR1 is MDHEN and CDR2 is SYDVKM. With V trimmed by 6 bases and J by 7 bases, 9 bases remained unmatched. CDR3 protein: CASSRDYPREQYF. In nucleotides, the CDR3 is TGTGCCAGCAGCCGGGACTACCCTCGGGAGCAGTACTTC. The entire variable domain, with the rest obtained from reference TRBV28 and TRBJ2-7, is as follows: DVKVTQSSRYLVKRTGEKVFLECVQDMDHENMFWYRQDPGLGLRLIYFSYDVKMKEKGDIPEGYSVSREKKERFSLILESASTNQTSMYLCASSRDYPREQYFGPGTRLTVT.

The chain joins TRBV5-1 to TRBJ2-1; perhaps TRBD2 as D (6 bases). Between the trimmed V and J ends, which lost 4 bases and 4 bases, there was a span of 18 bases. This CDR3 is 16 amino acids long. CDR1 and CDR2 from the germline V gene are SGHRS and YFSETQ. The CDR3 DNA is TGCGCCAGCAGCCATGCCGGGAGCTCCCCTTACAATGAGCAGTTCTTC. Translation: CASSHAGSSPYNEQFF.

V is TRBV12-3 or TRBV12-4 and J is TRBJ1-1, with 7 bases identical to TRBD1. The length of the CDR3 is 13 residues. The trim removed 1 base at V and 7 bases at J, leaving 3 bases unmatched. CDR3 protein: CASSLVNRGEAFF. The CDR3 DNA reads as TGTGCCAGCAGTTTAGTAAACAGGGGTGAAGCTTTCTTT.

The chain combines TRBV5-1 with TRBJ1-3, with 7 bases aligning to TRBD1. V dropped 3 bases and J dropped 2; count of bases not matched to a gene: 5. The CDR3 spans 15 residues. Germline lookup yields CDR1 SGHRS and CDR2 YFSETQ. CDR3 amino acids: CASSSLQGTGNTIYF. CDR3 nucleotides: TGCGCCAGCAGCTCCCTACAGGGGACTGGAAACACCATATATTTT.

The gene calls are TRBV15 and TRBJ1-5, with TRBD1 matching over 7 bases. The CDR3 spans 15 residues. V gave up 2 bases and J gave up 3 bases; unmatched junction bases: 4. Germline V gives CDR1 LNHNV, CDR2 YYDKDF (reference sequence). The DNA of the CDR3 is TGTGCCACCAGCAGACCTGGGACAGTCAATCAGCCCCAGCATTTT. It codes for CATSRPGTVNQPQHF.

This clone was detected only a few times. This chain connects TRBV10-3 to TRBJ2-1; 10 positions match TRBD2. With V trimmed by 6 bases and J by 4 bases, 6 bases remained unmatched. From germline, CDR1 is ENHRY and CDR2 SYGVKD. This CDR3 spans 15 amino acids. The DNA for the CDR3 is TGTGCCATCAGCTCCGGGACTAGCGAATACAATGAGCAGTTCTTC. This sequence encodes CAISSGTSEYNEQFF.

This chain connects TRBV14 to TRBJ1-1; no definite D call. The germline V gene has CDR1 SGHDN and CDR2 FVKESK. Trimming took off 1 base at V and 0 bases at J, with 12 bases between the two ends. The CDR3 runs 16 residues. Written as DNA, the CDR3 is TGTGCCAGCAGCCAAGCGTGGTACGGTTTGAACACTGAAGCTTTCTTT. Translated: CASSQAWYGLNTEAFF.

The rearrangement links TRBV9 to TRBJ2-1, with 8 positions matching TRBD2. Germline-derived CDR1 and CDR2 are SGDLS and YYNGEE. Trimming took 0 bases from V and 6 from J; bases not matched to a gene: 5. This CDR3 is 15 amino acids long. CDR3 DNA: TGTGCCAGCAGCGTAGAAGCGGGAGAAGTCAATGAGCAGTTCTTC. Protein product: CASSVEAGEVNEQFF.

This chain links TRBV5-6 with TRBJ2-1, with 9 bases fitting TRBD2. Germline loops: CDR1 SGHDT, CDR2 YYEEEE. The length of the CDR3 is 16 residues. With 0 bases clipped from V and 9 bases from J, the junction kept 10 bases outside the gene matches. The CDR3 protein is CASSLALAGHIGEQFF. The CDR3 coding sequence is TGTGCCAGCAGCTTGGCCCTAGCGGGACACATCGGTGAGCAGTTCTTC.

The chain employs TRBV6-5 and TRBJ2-3; 9 bases are shared with TRBD1. V shed 10 bases, J shed 0 bases, and the junction held 8 bases outside the gene matches. This CDR3 contains 15 residues. Germline V lookup: CDR1 MNHEY, CDR2 SVGAGI. In nucleotides, the CDR3 is TGTGCCAACCCGGGACAGGGAAAAAGCACAGATACGCAGTATTTT. This codes for CANPGQGKSTDTQYF.